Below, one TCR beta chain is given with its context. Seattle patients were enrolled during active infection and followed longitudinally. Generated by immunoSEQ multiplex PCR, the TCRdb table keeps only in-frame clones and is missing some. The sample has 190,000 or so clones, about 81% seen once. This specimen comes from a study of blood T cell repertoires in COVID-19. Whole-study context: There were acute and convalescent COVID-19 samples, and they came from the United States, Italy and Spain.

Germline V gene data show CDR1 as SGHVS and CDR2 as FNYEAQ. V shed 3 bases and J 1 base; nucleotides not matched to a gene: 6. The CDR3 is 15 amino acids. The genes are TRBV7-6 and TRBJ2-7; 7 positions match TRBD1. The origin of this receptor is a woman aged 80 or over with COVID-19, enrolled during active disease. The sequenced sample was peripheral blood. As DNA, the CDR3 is TGTGCCAGCAGCTTGGAAGCGGACAGGTCCTACGAGCAGTACTTC. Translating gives CASSLEADRSYEQYF.